These T cell receptor beta chains were read from a single sample in a study of blood T cell repertoires in COVID-19. Sequencing was performed with immunoSEQ multiplex PCR; in TCRdb, only in-frame clones are kept and a portion is missing. The sample contains a few hundred thousand clones, roughly 89% of which appear only once. The sequencing input was peripheral blood. These receptors were obtained from a woman between 35 and 50 years old who had recovered from COVID-19. The CDR3 runs from the conserved cysteine through the conserved F or W. The D gene is left open where the match is weak. The size field is filled for only some rows; it gives once, few, many or a size class.

clone_size j_call d_call v_call cdr3_aa cdr3_nt
- TRBJ1-5 TRBD1 TRBV19 CASSTTGSNQPQHF TGTGCCAGTAGTACGACAGGGTCCAATCAGCCCCAGCATTTT
many TRBJ2-1 - TRBV7-9 CASSLFQGLDEQFF TGTGCCAGCAGCTTATTCCAGGGGTTGGATGAGCAGTTCTTC
- TRBJ1-2 - TRBV4-1 CASSQDLTGTNYGYTF TGCGCCAGCAGCCAAGATTTGACGGGGACTAACTATGGCTACACCTTC
- TRBJ2-7 TRBD1 TRBV29-1 CSARRDRGEQYF TGCAGCGCGAGAAGGGACAGGGGCGAGCAGTACTTC
- TRBJ1-2 - TRBV5-4 CASSLEGTGGYGYTF TGTGCCAGCAGCTTGGAAGGGACTGGAGGCTATGGCTACACCTTC
- TRBJ2-3 - TRBV3-1/TRBV3-2 CASSQGGGTDTQYF TGTGCCAGCAGCCAAGGGGGAGGCACAGATACGCAGTATTTT
- TRBJ1-3 - TRBV5-1 CASSRDTGFGNTIYF TGCGCCAGCAGCAGGGACACAGGGTTTGGAAACACCATATATTTT
- TRBJ2-5 - TRBV12-3/TRBV12-4 CASSLPSLKTQYF TGTGCCAGCAGTTTACCTAGCCTGAAGACCCAGTACTTC
- TRBJ1-3 TRBD1 TRBV10-3 CAISKTGGFSGNTIYF TGTGCCATCAGCAAGACAGGGGGCTTCTCTGGAAACACCATATATTTT
- TRBJ2-1 TRBD1 TRBV27 CASSSGQGFFYEQFF TGTGCCAGCAGTTCCGGACAGGGTTTCTTCTATGAGCAGTTCTTC
once TRBJ2-5 - TRBV3-1/TRBV3-2 CASSHDSTGTSETQYF TGTGCCAGCAGCCACGATTCGACAGGGACTTCAGAGACCCAGTACTTC
- TRBJ1-4 - TRBV3-1/TRBV3-2 CASSQDGWQIGRLFF TGTGCCAGCAGCCAAGATGGGTGGCAGATTGGGCGACTGTTTTTT
- TRBJ1-1 TRBD1 TRBV2 CASRDRENTEAFF TGTGCCAGCAGGGACAGGGAGAACACTGAAGCTTTCTTT
- TRBJ1-2 TRBD1 TRBV5-1 CASSSHDRGYGYTF TGCGCCAGCAGCTCTCACGACAGGGGCTATGGCTACACCTTC
- TRBJ2-3 - TRBV5-1 CASSFDSSTDTQYF TGCGCCAGCAGCTTTGACAGTAGCACAGATACGCAGTATTTT
- TRBJ2-2 TRBD2 TRBV19 CASTSLADYTGELFF TGTGCCAGTACATCCCTAGCGGATTACACCGGGGAGCTGTTTTTT
- TRBJ1-2 - TRBV2 CASSDDSGNYGYTF TGTGCCAGCAGTGACGACTCCGGAAACTATGGCTACACCTTC
once TRBJ2-6 - TRBV2 CASRDGLSGANVLTF TGTGCCAGCAGGGACGGACTCTCTGGGGCCAACGTCCTGACTTTC
- TRBJ2-3 - TRBV7-9 CASSQRILRGGGDTQYF TGTGCCAGCAGCCAACGTATATTGCGGGGAGGAGGAGATACGCAGTATTTT
once TRBJ2-3 TRBD2 TRBV2 CASRGLAPDTQYF TGTGCCAGCAGAGGACTAGCCCCAGATACGCAGTATTTT
- TRBJ2-2 - TRBV6-5 CASMGAGASGGELFF TGTGCCAGCATGGGGGCGGGGGCAAGTGGCGGGGAGCTGTTTTTT
- TRBJ2-5 - TRBV3-1/TRBV3-2 CASRYNLRGETQYF TGTGCCAGCAGGTACAACCTCCGGGGAGAGACCCAGTACTTC
- TRBJ1-5 - TRBV20-1 CSARDSVAQHF TGCAGTGCTAGAGATAGCGTTGCCCAGCATTTT
- TRBJ1-2 - TRBV6-2/TRBV6-3 CASSYLGSGDYGYTF TGTGCCAGCAGTTATCTGGGGTCAGGGGACTATGGCTACACCTTC